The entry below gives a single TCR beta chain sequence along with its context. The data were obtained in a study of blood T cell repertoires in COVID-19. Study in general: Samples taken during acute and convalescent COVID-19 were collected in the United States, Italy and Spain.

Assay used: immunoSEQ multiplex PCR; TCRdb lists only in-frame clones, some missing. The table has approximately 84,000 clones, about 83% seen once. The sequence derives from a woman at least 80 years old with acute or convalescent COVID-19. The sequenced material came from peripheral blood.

The chain's CDR3 is CASSPVRGTENTGELFF. Written as DNA, the CDR3 is TGTGCCAGCAGTCCAGTCCGGGGGACAGAGAACACCGGGGAGCTGTTTTTT. V and J are TRBV3-1 (or the pseudogene TRBV3-2) and TRBJ2-2; TRBD1 is a possible D gene (7 bases). Germline values: CDR1 LGHDT, CDR2 YNNKEL (reference sequence). The CDR3 has 17 amino acids. Trimming took 6 bases from V and 1 from J, leaving 18 bases between them.